This T cell receptor beta chain was recorded in a study of regulatory and conventional T cells in breast cancer. MiXCR was run by TCRdb on the PCR reads, yielding one entry per CDR3 protein. The sample comprises around 15,000 distinct CDR3 sequences, approximately 32% of which are singletons, and around 1.5% rests with the top ten. The V segment lost 6 bases and the J segment 6 bases; nucleotides outside the gene matches: 10. CDR1 is SQVTM and CDR2 is ANQGSEA in the germline V gene. The CDR3 is made up of 13 amino acids. The chain combines TRBV29-1 with TRBJ2-5, with 7 nucleotides matching TRBD2. The receptor comes from a female donor in good health. Sequencing was performed on conventional T cells from blood. CDR3 region: CSVPGLAVQTQYF. The CDR3 bases are TGCAGCGTCCCGGGGCTAGCGGTCCAGACCCAGTACTTC.